Reported below is one T cell receptor beta chain. These data are taken from a study of blood T cell repertoires in COVID-19. The CDR3 has 15 residues. Trimming at V came to 4 bases and at J to 2 bases, leaving 3 bases not matched to a gene. CDR1 SGHRS and CDR2 YFSETQ come from the germline V gene. Data came from immunoSEQ multiplex PCR; TCRdb stores just in-frame clones and leaves some out. This repertoire shows about 89,000 clones, about two thirds found once; its top ten account for around 14%. The V and J genes are TRBV5-1 and TRBJ1-2; the match to TRBD1 covers 12 bases. The specimen was peripheral blood. The sequence came from a woman older than 75 with acute or convalescent COVID-19. Written as DNA, the CDR3 is TGCGCCAGCAGCGTGGGACAGGGGGCCAACTATGGCTACACCTTC. Its translation is CASSVGQGANYGYTF.